Listed below are T cell receptor beta chains from one sample, sequenced in a study of regulatory T cells in long-lasting Graves disease. TCRdb reanalysed the multiplex PCR reads using MiXCR and keeps one entry per CDR3 protein. This table holds about 620,000 distinct CDR3 sequences, around 17% found once. A further study also used this sample, focusing on T cells in Graves' hyperthyroidism and ophthalmopathy.

The sample consisted of peripheral blood mononuclear cells (PBMCs), taken at new diagnosis, from a patient treated with antithyroid drugs. These receptors all stem from a woman aged 30 to 39 with Graves disease. The CDR3 runs from the conserved cysteine through the conserved F or W. The order of the fields is clone size, V gene, J gene, D gene, CDR3 DNA, CDR3 protein. D genes are given only for firm matches. Some rows mark clone size as missing; the rest say once, few, many or name a class of expanded clone.

>.|TRBV5-1|TRBJ1-6|.
TGTGCCAGCAGCTTGGACGATGTGACACCCCTCCACTTT
CASSLDDVTPLHF
>.|TRBV20-1|TRBJ1-5|.
TGCAGTGCCGACCGTCAGGGGAGGGCAGCTCAGCCCCAGCATTTT
CSADRQGRAAQPQHF
>few|TRBV5-1|TRBJ2-7|.
TGCGCCAGCAACATCGGGGATTCGGATTACGAGCAGTACTTC
CASNIGDSDYEQYF
>many|TRBV2|TRBJ2-7|.
TGTGCCAGCATGGAGAGGGGGGGCTCCTACGAGCAGTACTTC
CASMERGGSYEQYF
>many|TRBV11-3|TRBJ2-1|.
TGTGCCAGCGACAATGAGCAGTTCTTC
CASDNEQFF
>many|TRBV19|TRBJ1-4|.
TGTGCCAGTAGTCGGCGGCCCGGTTCAACTAATGAAAAACTGTTTTTT
CASSRRPGSTNEKLFF
>.|TRBV6-1|TRBJ1-4|.
TGTGCCAGCAGGGCCATTGGGGGTACGGGTGAAAAACTGTTTTTT
CASRAIGGTGEKLFF
>.|TRBV27|TRBJ2-2|TRBD2
TGTGCCAGCAGTCACACTCGACTAGCGGGAGTCGGAAAGAACACCGGGGAGCTGTTTTTT
CASSHTRLAGVGKNTGELFF
>few|TRBV29-1|TRBJ2-7|.
TGCAGCGTTGAACAGGGACTCTCCTACGAGCAGTACTTC
CSVEQGLSYEQYF
>few|TRBV7-2|TRBJ2-2|.
TGTGCCAGCAGCTTTGGGTTGGGCACCGGGGAGCTGTTTTTT
CASSFGLGTGELFF
>.|TRBV6-5|TRBJ2-7|.
TGTGCCAGCAGTTACCAGGAATTCGGGAGTCAGTACTTC
CASSYQEFGSQYF
>many|TRBV28|TRBJ1-3|.
TGTGCCAGCGATGTGGGATTAGGAAACACCATATATTTT
CASDVGLGNTIYF
>.|TRBV7-9|TRBJ2-2|.
TGTGCCAGCAGCTTCGCCCAGGGGGGGGACACCGGGGAGCTGTTTTTT
CASSFAQGGDTGELFF
>many|TRBV20-1|TRBJ2-7|TRBD2
TGCAGTGCTAGAGCCCTAGCGGAGTACGAGCAGTACTTC
CSARALAEYEQYF
>.|TRBV7-6|TRBJ2-1|.
TGTGCCAGCAGCTTCCCCGGGGTAGGGGGGTACCTCAGGGCTAATGAGCAGTTCTTC
CASSFPGVGGYLRANEQFF
>many|TRBV28|TRBJ2-3|.
TGTGCCAGCAGTTTGGTGAGGAGCACAGATACGCAGTATTTT
CASSLVRSTDTQYF
>.|TRBV2|TRBJ1-5|.
TGTGCCAGCAGTCCAAGTAGTATCAATCAGCCCCAGCATTTT
CASSPSSINQPQHF
>few|TRBV29-1|TRBJ2-7|.
TGCAGCGTTGATGTTGGTGTGGGAGCCCACTACGAGCAGTACTTC
CSVDVGVGAHYEQYF
>.|TRBV29-1|TRBJ2-7|.
TGCAGCGTTGATGGGCACGATTACGAGCAGTACTTC
CSVDGHDYEQYF
>.|TRBV20-1|TRBJ2-1|TRBD2
TGCAGTGCTAGAGAATTGACTAGCCGTCTCTACAATGAGCGGTTCTTC
CSARELTSRLYNERFF
>many|TRBV28|TRBJ2-1|.
TGTGCCACCCAAAAACAGGGAAATGAGCAGTTCTTC
CATQKQGNEQFF
>.|TRBV2|TRBJ1-5|TRBD1
TGTGCCAGCAGTGGGTTATTACAGGGGCGTCAGCCCCAGCATTTT
CASSGLLQGRQPQHF
>.|TRBV7-2|TRBJ2-3|TRBD2
TGTGCCAGCAGCTCCCAAGCGGGAGGGCCCTCAGATACGCAGTATTTT
CASSSQAGGPSDTQYF
>many|TRBV12-5|TRBJ2-2|TRBD2
TGTGCTAGTGGTTTGGTAGCGGGACCCGGGGAGCTGTTTTTT
CASGLVAGPGELFF
>few|TRBV7-9|TRBJ2-3|TRBD2
TGTGCCAGCAGCTCTGGACTAGCGGGACTCACAGATACGCAGTATTTT
CASSSGLAGLTDTQYF
>.|TRBV27|TRBJ1-2|TRBD1
TGTGCCAGCAGTTTAGGGTGGACAGGGGGAAACTATGGCTACACCTTC
CASSLGWTGGNYGYTF
>many|TRBV28|TRBJ1-1|TRBD1
TGTGCCAGCAGTTTTCAGGGGGCGAGCACTGAAGCTTTCTTT
CASSFQGASTEAFF
>many|TRBV6-5|TRBJ1-2|.
TGTGCCAGCAGTTACTCTTCGGGGGAAGCTAACTATGGCTACACCTTC
CASSYSSGEANYGYTF
>many|TRBV20-1|TRBJ2-7|.
TGCAGTGCCCCGTCTGGAGCCTACGAGCAGTACTTC
CSAPSGAYEQYF
>few|TRBV18|TRBJ2-2|.
TGTGCCAGCTCAACTTCGACGCCGAACACCGGGGAGCTGTTTTTT
CASSTSTPNTGELFF